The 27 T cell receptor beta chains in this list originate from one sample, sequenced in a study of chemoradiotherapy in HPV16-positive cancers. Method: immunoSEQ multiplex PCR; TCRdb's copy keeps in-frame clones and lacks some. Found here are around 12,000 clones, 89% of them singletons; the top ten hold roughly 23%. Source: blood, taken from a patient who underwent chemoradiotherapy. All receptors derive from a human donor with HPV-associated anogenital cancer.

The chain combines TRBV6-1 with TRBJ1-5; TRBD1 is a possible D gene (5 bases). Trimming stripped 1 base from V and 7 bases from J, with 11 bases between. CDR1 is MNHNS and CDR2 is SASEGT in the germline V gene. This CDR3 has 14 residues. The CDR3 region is CASSEGGEGQPQHF. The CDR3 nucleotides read TGTGCCAGCAGTGAAGGAGGGGAAGGGCAGCCCCAGCATTTT.

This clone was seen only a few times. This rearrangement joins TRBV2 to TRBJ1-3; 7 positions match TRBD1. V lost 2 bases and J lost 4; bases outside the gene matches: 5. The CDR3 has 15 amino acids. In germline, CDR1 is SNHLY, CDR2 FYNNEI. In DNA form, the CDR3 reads TGTGCCAGCAGTGAAATGTCGGGACAGGGAAACACCATATATTTT. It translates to CASSEMSGQGNTIYF. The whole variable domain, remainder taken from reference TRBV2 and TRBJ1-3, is EPEVTQTPSHQVTQMGQEVILRCVPISNHLYFYWYRQILGQKVEFLVSFYNNEISEKSEIFDDQFSVERPDGSNFTLKIRSTKLEDSAMYFCASSEMSGQGNTIYFGEGSWLTVV.

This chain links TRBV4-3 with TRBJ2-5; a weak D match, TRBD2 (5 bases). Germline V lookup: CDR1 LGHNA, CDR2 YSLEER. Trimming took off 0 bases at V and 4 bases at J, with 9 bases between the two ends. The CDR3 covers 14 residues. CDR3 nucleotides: TGCGCCAGCAGCCAAGACTTACGGGGAGAGACCCAGTACTTC. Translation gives CASSQDLRGETQYF.

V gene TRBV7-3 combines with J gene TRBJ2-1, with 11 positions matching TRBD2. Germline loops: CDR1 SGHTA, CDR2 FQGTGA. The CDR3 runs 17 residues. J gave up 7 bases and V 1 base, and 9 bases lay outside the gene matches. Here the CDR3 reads CASSLNILTSGGNEQFF. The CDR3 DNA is TGTGCCAGCAGCTTAAACATTCTCACTAGCGGGGGTAATGAGCAGTTCTTC.

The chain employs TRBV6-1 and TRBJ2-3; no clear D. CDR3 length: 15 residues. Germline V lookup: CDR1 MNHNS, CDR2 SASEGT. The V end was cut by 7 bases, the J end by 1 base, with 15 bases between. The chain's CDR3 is CASIEDGVRTDTQYF. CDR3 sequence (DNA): TGTGCCAGCATCGAAGATGGGGTTCGCACAGATACGCAGTATTTT.

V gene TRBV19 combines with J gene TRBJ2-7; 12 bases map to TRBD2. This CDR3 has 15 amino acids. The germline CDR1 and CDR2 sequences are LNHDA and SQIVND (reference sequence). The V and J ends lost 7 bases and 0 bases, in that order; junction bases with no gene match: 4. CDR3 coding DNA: TGTGCCAGTACCCAGACTAGCGGGGGCTCCTACGAGCAGTACTTC. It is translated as CASTQTSGGSYEQYF.

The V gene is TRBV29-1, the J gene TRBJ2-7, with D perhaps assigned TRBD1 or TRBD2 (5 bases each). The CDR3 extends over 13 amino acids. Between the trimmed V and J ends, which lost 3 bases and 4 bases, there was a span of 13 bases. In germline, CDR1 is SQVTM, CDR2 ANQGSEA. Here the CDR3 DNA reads TGCAGCGTTGAGTTAGAGGGGCAATACGAGCAGTACTTC. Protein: CSVELEGQYEQYF.

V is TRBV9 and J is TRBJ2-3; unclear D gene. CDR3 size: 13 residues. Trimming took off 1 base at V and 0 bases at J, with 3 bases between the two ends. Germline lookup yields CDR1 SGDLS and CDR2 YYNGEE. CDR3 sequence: CASSVLSTDTQYF. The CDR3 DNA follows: TGTGCCAGCAGCGTACTTAGCACAGATACGCAGTATTTT.

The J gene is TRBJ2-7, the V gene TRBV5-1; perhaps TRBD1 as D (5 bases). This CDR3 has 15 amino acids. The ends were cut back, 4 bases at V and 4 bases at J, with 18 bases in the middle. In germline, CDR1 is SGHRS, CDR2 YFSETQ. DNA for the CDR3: TGCGCCAGCAGCATGGCGCAGGGCAGCGTTTACGAGCAGTACTTC. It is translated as CASSMAQGSVYEQYF.

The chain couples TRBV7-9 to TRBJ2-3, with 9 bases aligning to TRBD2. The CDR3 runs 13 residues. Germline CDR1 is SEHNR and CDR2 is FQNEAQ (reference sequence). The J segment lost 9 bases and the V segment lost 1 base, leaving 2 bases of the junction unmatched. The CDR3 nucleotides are TGTGCCAGCAGCTTAGATGGGACTAGCACGCAGTATTTT. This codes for CASSLDGTSTQYF.

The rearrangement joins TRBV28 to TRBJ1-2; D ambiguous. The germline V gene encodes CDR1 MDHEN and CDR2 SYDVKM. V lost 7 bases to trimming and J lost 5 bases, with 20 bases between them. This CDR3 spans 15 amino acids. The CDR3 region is CASKTSTSPSYGYTF. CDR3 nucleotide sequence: TGTGCCAGCAAAACATCCACCTCCCCAAGTTATGGCTACACCTTC.

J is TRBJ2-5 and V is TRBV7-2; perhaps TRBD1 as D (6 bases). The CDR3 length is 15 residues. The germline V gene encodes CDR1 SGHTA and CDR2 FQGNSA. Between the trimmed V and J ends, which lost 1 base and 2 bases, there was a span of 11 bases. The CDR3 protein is CASSLGGTTQETQYF. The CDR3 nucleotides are TGTGCCAGCAGCTTAGGGGGGACAACTCAAGAGACCCAGTACTTC.

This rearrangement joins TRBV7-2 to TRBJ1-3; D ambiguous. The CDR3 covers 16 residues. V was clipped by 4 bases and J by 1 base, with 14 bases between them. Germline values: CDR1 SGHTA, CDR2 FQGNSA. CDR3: CASSSTPQRSGNTIYF. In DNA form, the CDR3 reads TGTGCCAGCAGCTCGACTCCTCAAAGATCTGGAAACACCATATATTTT. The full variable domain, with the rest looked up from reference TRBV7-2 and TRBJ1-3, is GAGVSQSPSNKVTEKGKDVELRCDPISGHTALYWYRQSLGQGLEFLIYFQGNSAPDKSGLPSDRFSAERTGGSVSTLTIQRTQQEDSAVYLCASSSTPQRSGNTIYFGEGSWLTVV.

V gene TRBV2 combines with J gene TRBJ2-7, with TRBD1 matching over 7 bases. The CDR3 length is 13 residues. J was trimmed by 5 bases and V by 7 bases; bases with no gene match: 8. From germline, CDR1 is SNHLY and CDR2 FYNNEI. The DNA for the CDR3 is TGTGCCAGCAAAAGGACAGGTTTTAACGAGCAGTACTTC. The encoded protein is CASKRTGFNEQYF.

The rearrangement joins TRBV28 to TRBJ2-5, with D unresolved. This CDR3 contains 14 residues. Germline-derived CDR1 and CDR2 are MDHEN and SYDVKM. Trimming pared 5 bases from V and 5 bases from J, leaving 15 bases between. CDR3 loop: CASSVLSVRETQYF. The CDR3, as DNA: TGTGCCAGCAGTGTCCTAAGTGTCCGGGAGACCCAGTACTTC.

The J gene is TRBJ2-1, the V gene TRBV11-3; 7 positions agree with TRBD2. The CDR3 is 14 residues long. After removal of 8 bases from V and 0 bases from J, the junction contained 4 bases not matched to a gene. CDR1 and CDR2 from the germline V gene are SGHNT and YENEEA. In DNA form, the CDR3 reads TGTGCCAGCTGGGGGGGGAGCTCCTACAATGAGCAGTTCTTC. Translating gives CASWGGSSYNEQFF.

CDR3 DNA sequence: TGTGCCAGCAGCGTAGGACAGGACGAAAAACTGTTTTTT. Translation: CASSVGQDEKLFF. The rearrangement uses TRBV6-6 and TRBJ1-4, with 7 bases identical to TRBD1. V was pared by 6 bases and J by 8 bases, with 6 bases of the junction left unmatched. Germline CDR1 and CDR2: MNHNY and SVGAGI (reference sequence). The CDR3 is 13 residues long.

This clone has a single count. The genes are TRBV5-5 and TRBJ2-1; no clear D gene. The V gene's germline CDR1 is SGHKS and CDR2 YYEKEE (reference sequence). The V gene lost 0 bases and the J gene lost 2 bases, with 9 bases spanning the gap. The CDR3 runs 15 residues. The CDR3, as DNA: TGTGCCAGCAGCTTGGCCCGGGTAACCTACAATGAGCAGTTCTTC. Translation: CASSLARVTYNEQFF.

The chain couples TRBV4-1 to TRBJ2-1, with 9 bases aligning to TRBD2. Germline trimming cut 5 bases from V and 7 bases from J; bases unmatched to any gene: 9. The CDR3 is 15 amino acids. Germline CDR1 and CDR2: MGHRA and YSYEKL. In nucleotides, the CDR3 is TGCGCCAGCAGCACTAGCGGGTTTTTAGGGAATGAGCAGTTCTTC. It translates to CASSTSGFLGNEQFF.

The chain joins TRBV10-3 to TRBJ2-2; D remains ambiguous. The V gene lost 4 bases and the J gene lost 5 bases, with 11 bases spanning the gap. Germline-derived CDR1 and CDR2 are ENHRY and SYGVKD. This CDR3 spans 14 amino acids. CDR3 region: CAISGSPETGELFF. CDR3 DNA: TGTGCCATCAGTGGTTCGCCGGAAACCGGGGAGCTGTTTTTT.

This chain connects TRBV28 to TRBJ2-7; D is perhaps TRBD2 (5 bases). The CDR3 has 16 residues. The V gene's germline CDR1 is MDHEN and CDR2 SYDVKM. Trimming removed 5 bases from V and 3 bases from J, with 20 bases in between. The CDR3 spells CASSKGLSGGNYEQYF. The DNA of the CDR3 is TGTGCCAGCAGTAAAGGACTGTCAGGTGGTAACTACGAGCAGTACTTC.

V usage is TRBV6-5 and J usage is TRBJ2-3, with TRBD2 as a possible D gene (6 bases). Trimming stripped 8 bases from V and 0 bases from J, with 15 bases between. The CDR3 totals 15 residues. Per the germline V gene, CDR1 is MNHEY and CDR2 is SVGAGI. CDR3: CASSSVAVSTDTQYF. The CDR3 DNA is TGTGCCAGCTCTTCCGTAGCGGTTAGCACAGATACGCAGTATTTT.

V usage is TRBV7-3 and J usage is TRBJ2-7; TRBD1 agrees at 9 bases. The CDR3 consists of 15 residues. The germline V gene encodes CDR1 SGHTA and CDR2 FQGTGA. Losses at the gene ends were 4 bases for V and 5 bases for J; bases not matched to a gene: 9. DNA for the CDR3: TGTGCCAGCAGCTACCGGGACAGGGCGCTACACGAGCAGTACTTC. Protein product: CASSYRDRALHEQYF.

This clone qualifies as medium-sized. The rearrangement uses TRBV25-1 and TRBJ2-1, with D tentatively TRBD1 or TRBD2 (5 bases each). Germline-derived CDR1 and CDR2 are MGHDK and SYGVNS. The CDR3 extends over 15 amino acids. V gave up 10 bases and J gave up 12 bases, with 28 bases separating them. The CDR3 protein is CATSPGTDFRVAQFF. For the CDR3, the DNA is TGTGCCACCAGCCCCGGGACCGATTTCAGGGTGGCGCAGTTCTTC.

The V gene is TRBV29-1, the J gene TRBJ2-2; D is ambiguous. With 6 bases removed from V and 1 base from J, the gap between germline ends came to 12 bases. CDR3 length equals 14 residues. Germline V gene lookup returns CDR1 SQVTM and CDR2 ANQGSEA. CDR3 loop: CSVAQNLNTGELFF. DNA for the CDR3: TGCAGCGTGGCCCAGAACCTGAACACCGGGGAGCTGTTTTTT.

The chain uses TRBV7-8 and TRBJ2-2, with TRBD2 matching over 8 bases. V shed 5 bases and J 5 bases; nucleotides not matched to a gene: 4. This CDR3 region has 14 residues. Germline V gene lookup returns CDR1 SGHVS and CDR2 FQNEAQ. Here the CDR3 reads CASSPREGTGELFF. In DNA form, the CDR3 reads TGTGCCAGCAGCCCACGGGAGGGGACCGGGGAGCTGTTTTTT.

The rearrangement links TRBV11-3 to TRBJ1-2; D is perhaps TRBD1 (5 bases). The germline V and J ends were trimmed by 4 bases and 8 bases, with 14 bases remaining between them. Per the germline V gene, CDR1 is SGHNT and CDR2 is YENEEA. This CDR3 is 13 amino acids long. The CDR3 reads CASSSSGGEGYTF. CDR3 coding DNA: TGTGCCAGCAGCTCGTCGGGGGGGGAAGGCTACACCTTC.